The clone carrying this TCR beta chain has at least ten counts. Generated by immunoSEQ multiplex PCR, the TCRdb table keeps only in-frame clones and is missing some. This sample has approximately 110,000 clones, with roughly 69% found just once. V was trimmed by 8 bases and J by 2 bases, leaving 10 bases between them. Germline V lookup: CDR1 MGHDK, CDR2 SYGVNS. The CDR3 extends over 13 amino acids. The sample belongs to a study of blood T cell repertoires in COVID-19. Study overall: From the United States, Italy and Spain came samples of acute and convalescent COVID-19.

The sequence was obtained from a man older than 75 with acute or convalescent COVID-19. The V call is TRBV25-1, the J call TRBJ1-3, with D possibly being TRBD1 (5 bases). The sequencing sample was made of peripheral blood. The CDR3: CASEAGTGNTIYF. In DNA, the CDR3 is TGTGCCAGCGAGGCAGGGACTGGAAACACCATATATTTT.